This paragraph reports one T cell receptor beta chain. The data stem from a study of T cell repertoires in cytomegalovirus infection. This CDR3 has 13 amino acids. CDR1 and CDR2 (germline): ENHRY, SYGVKD. The V and J ends lost 0 bases and 11 bases respectively, with 8 bases between them. TCRdb re-derived calls from the reads in MiXCR, one entry per CDR3 protein. The repertoire holds 200,000 to 300,000 distinct CDR3 sequences, with roughly 15% as singletons. This clonotype was obtained from a human donor in good health (CMV status not recorded). Some clones in this sample may be carry-over from other donors' samples. The chain carries TRBV10-3 and TRBJ1-6; no clear D. The sequencing input was PBMCs. CDR3 nucleotide sequence: TGTGCCATCAGTGAGTCCGGACGAGCACCCCTCCACTTT. Encoded protein: CAISESGRAPLHF.